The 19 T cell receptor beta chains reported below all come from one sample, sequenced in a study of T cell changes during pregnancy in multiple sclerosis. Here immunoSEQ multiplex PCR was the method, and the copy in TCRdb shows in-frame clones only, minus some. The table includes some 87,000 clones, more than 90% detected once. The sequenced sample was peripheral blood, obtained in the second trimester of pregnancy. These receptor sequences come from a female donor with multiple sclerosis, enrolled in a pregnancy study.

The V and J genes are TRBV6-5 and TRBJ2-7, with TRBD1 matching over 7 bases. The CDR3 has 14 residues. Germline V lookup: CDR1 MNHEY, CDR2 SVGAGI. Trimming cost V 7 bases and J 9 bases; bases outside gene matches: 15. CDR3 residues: CASTRPRQGAAQYF. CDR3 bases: TGTGCCAGCACCCGACCTCGACAGGGCGCGGCGCAGTACTTC.

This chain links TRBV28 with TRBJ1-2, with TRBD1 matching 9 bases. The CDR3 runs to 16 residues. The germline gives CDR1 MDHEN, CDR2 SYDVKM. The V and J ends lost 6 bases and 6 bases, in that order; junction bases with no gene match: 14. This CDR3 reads CASSPTPGQGIDGYTF. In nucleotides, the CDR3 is TGTGCCAGCAGCCCTACTCCGGGACAGGGAATCGATGGCTACACCTTC.

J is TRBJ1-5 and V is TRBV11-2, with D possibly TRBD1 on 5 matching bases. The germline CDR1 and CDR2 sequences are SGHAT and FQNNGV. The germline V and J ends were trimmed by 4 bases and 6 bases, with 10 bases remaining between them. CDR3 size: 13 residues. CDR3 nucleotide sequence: TGTGCCAGCAGCTCCCAAAGGGGTCAGCCCCAGCATTTT. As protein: CASSSQRGQPQHF.

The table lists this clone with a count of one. For the CDR3, the DNA is TGTGCCAGCAGCCAGAAAAGGGGGACGGGTGAAAAACTGTTTTTT. This encodes CASSQKRGTGEKLFF. The V gene is TRBV14, the J gene TRBJ1-4, with D tentatively TRBD1 (6 bases). V was shortened by 3 bases and J by 7 bases, with 15 bases between the two germline ends. The CDR3 runs to 15 residues. Germline V gives CDR1 SGHDN, CDR2 FVKESK.

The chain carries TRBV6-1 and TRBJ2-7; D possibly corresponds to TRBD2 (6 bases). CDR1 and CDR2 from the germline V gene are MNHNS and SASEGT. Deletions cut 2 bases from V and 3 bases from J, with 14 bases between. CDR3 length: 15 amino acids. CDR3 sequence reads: CASSELRGGLYEQYF. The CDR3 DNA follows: TGTGCCAGCAGTGAATTGAGGGGAGGCCTCTACGAGCAGTACTTC.

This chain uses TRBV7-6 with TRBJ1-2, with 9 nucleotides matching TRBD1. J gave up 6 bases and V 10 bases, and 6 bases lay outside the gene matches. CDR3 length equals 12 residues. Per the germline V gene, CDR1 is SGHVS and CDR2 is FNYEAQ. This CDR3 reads CATAGQGHGYTF. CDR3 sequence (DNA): TGTGCCACCGCGGGACAGGGACATGGCTACACCTTC.

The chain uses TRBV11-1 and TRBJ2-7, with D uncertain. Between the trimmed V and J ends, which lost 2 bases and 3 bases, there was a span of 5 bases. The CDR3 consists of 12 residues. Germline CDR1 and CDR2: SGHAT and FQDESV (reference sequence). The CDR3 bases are TGTGCCAGCAGCTTAACATACTACGAGCAGTACTTC. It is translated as CASSLTYYEQYF.

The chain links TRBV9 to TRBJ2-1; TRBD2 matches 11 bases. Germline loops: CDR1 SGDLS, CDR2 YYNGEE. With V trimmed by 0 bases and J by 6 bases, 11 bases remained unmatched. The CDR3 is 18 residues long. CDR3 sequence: CASSVGVAGGPIGNEQFF. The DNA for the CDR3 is TGTGCCAGCAGCGTAGGGGTAGCGGGAGGGCCGATAGGCAATGAGCAGTTCTTC. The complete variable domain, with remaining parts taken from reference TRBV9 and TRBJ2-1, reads DSGVTQTPKHLITATGQRVTLRCSPRSGDLSVYWYQQSLDQGLQFLIQYYNGEERAKGNILERFSAQQFPDLHSELNLSSLELGDSALYFCASSVGVAGGPIGNEQFFGPGTRLTVL.

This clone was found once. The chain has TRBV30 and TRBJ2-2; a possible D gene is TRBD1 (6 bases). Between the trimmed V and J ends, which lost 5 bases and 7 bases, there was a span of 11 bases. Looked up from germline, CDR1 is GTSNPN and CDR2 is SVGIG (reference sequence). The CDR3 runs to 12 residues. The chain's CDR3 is CAWSPGDGELFF. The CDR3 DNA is TGTGCCTGGTCTCCAGGGGACGGGGAGCTGTTTTTT.

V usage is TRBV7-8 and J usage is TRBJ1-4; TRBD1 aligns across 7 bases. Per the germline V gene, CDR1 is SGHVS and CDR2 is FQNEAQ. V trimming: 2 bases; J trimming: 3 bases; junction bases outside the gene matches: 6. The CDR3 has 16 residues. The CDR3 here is CASSLSSGGANEKLFF. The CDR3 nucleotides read TGTGCCAGCAGCTTATCATCAGGGGGAGCTAATGAAAAACTGTTTTTT.

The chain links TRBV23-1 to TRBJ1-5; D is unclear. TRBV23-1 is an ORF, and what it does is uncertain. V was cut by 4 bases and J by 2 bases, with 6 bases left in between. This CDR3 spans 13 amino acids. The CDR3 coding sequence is TGCGCCAGCAGTCTCCGCGGCAATCAGCCCCAGCATTTT. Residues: CASSLRGNQPQHF.

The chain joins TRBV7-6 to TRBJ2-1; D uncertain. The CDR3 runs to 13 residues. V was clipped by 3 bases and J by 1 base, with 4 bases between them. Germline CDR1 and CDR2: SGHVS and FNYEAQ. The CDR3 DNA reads TGTGCCAGCAGCTTCCAGTCCTACAATGAGCAGTTCTTC. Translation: CASSFQSYNEQFF.

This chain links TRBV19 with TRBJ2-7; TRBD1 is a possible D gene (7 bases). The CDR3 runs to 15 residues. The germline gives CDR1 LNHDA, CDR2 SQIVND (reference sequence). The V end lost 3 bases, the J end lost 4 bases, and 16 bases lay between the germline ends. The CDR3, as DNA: TGTGCCAGTAGTATCCTATTGGCAGGGGGGTACGAGCAGTACTTC. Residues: CASSILLAGGYEQYF. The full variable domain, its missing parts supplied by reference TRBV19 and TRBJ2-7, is DGGITQSPKYLFRKEGQNVTLSCEQNLNHDAMYWYRQDPGQGLRLIYYSQIVNDFQKGDIAEGYSVSREKKESFPLTVTSAQKNPTAFYLCASSILLAGGYEQYFGPGTRLTVT.

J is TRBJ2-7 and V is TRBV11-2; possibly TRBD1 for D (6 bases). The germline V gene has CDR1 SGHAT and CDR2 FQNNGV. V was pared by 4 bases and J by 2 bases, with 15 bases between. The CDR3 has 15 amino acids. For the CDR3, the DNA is TGTGCCAGCAGCTCTGAGGGGGTATGGCCCTACGAGCAGTACTTC. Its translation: CASSSEGVWPYEQYF.

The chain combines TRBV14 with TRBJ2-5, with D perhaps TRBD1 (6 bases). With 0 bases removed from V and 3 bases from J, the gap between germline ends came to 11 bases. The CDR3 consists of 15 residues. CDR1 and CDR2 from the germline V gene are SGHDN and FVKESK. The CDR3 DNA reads TGTGCCAGCAGCCAAGATCGGTACAGGGAAGAGACCCAGTACTTC. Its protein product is CASSQDRYREETQYF.

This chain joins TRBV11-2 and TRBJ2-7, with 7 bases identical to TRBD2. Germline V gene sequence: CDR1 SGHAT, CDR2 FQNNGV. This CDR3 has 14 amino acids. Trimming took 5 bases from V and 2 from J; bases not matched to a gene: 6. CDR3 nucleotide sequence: TGTGCCAGCAGCACCGAAGGACTAGCCTACGAGCAGTACTTC. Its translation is CASSTEGLAYEQYF.

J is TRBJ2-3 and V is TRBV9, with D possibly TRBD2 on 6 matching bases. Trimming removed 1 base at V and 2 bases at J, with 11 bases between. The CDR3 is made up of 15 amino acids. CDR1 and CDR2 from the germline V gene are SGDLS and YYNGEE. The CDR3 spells CASSVIGLNTDTQYF. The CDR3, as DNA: TGTGCCAGCAGCGTAATAGGACTAAACACAGATACGCAGTATTTT.

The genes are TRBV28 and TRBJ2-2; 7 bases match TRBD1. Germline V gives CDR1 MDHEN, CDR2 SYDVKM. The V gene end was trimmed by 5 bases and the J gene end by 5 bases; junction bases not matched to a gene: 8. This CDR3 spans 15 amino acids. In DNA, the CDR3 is TGTGCCAGCAGTCAGGGACAGAGGCTAACCGGGGAGCTGTTTTTT. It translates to CASSQGQRLTGELFF.

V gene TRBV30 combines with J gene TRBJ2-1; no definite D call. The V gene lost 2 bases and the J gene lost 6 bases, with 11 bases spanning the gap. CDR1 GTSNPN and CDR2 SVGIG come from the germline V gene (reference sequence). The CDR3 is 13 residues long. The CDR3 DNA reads TGTGCCTGGAGTCCAAACCGAGTCAATGAGCAGTTCTTC. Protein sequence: CAWSPNRVNEQFF.